This TCR beta chain was sequenced in a study of blood T cells in healthy people across ages. Points from the study as a whole: PBMC samples, being unsorted, prevented any conclusive comparison of naive and antigen-experienced cells.

Turning to this clonotype: The target antigen is unknown.

The length of the CDR3 is 15 residues. Trimming left V 0 bases short and J 5 bases short, with 13 bases between. Germline-derived CDR1 and CDR2 are MNHEY and SVGAGI. Next came a second PCR, run for roughly 6 to 11 cycles, which used a sample-barcoded 5' primer along with a J-beta primer mix. Every cDNA molecule carried a tag from a template-switch adaptor bearing 12 random nucleotides. MiXCR was run by TCRdb on the 5' RACE reads, yielding one entry per CDR3 protein. The sample holds 450,000 to 700,000 distinct CDR3 sequences, about 25% seen once. The sequencing sample was made of blood. This rearrangement joins TRBV6-5 to TRBJ1-1; D perhaps matches TRBD1 (5 bases). This TCR came from a woman aged 70-85 years in good health. The CDR3 loop is CASSYSSQGWTEAFF. Written as DNA, the CDR3 is TGTGCCAGCAGTTACTCGAGCCAGGGTTGGACTGAAGCTTTCTTT.